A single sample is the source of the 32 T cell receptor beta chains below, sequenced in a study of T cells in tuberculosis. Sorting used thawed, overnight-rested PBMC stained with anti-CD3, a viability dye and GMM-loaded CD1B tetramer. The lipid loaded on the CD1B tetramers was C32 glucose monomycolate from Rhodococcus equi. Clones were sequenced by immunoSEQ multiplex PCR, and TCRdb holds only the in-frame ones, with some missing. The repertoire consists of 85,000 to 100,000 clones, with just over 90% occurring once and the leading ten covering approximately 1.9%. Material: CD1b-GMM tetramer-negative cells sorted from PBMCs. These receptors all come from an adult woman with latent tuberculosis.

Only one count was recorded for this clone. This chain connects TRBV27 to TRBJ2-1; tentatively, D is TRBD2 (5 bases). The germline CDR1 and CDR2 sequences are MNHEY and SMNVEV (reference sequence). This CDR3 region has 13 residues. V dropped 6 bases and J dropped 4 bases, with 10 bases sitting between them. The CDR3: CASRRTGYNEQFF. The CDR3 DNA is TGTGCCAGCAGGAGGACGGGATACAATGAGCAGTTCTTC.

The CDR3 reads CASSPQRTSGGAADTQYF. The CDR3 nucleotides are TGTGCCAGCTCCCCCCAACGGACTAGCGGGGGGGCAGCAGATACGCAGTATTTT. This rearrangement joins TRBV18 to TRBJ2-3, with 15 bases aligning to TRBD2. The germline V gene has CDR1 KGHSH and CDR2 LQKENI. The CDR3 consists of 18 residues. Trimming cost V 6 bases and J 4 bases; bases outside gene matches: 11.

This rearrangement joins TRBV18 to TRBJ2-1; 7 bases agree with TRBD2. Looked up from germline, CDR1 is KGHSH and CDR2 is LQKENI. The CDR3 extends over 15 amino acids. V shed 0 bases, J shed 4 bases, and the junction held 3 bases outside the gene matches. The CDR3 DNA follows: TGTGCCAGCTCACCACCGTCAGCGGGGTACAATGAGCAGTTCTTC. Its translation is CASSPPSAGYNEQFF.

CDR3 protein: CASSTGPTNEKLFF. CDR3 nucleotide sequence: TGTGCCAGCAGTACAGGACCGACTAATGAAAAACTGTTTTTT. The rearrangement joins TRBV28 to TRBJ1-4, with D maybe TRBD1 (5 bases). Germline V CDR1 and CDR2: MDHEN, SYDVKM. CDR3 length equals 14 residues. With 5 bases removed from V and 2 bases from J, the gap between germline ends came to 9 bases.

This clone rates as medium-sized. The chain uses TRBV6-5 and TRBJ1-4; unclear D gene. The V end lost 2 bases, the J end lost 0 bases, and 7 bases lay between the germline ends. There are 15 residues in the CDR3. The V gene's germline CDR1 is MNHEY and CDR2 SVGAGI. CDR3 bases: TGTGCCAGCAGTTACAGGGAGTCAACTAATGAAAAACTGTTTTTT. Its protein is CASSYRESTNEKLFF.

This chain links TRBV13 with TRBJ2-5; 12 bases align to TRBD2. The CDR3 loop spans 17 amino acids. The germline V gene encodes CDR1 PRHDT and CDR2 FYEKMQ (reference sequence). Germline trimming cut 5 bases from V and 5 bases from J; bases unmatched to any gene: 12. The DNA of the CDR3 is TGTGCCAGCAGCCCCCCCACTGGGACTAGCGGGTGGGAGACCCAGTACTTC. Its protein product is CASSPPTGTSGWETQYF.

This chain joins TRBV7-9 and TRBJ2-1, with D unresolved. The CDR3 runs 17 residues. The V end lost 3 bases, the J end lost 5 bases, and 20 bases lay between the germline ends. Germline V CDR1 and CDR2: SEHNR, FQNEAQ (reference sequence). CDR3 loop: CASSFLPVQFLNNEQFF. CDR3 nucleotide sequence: TGTGCCAGCAGCTTCTTGCCCGTTCAGTTCCTTAACAATGAGCAGTTCTTC.

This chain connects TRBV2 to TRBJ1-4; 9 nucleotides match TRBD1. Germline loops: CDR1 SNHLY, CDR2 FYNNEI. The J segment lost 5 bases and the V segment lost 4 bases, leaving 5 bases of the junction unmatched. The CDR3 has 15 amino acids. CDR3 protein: CASSAQQGANEKLFF. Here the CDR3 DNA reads TGTGCCAGCAGTGCCCAACAGGGGGCAAATGAAAAACTGTTTTTT.

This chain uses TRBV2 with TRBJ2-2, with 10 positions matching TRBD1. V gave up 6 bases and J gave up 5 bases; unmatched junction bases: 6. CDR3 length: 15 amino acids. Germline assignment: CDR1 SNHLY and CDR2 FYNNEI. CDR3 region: CASRPGQGFTGELFF. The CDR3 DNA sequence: TGTGCCAGCAGGCCGGGACAGGGGTTTACCGGGGAGCTGTTTTTT.

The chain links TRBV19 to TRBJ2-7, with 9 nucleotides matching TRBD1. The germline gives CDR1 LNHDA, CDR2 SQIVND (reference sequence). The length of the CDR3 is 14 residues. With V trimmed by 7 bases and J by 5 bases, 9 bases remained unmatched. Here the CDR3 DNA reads TGTGCCAGTAAGCCGGGACAGGGATTCCACGAGCAGTACTTC. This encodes CASKPGQGFHEQYF.

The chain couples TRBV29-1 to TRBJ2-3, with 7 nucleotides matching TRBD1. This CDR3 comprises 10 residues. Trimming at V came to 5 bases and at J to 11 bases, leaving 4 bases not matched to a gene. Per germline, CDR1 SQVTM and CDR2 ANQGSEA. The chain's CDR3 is CSVSRDRQYF. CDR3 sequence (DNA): TGCAGCGTTTCTAGGGACAGGCAGTATTTT.

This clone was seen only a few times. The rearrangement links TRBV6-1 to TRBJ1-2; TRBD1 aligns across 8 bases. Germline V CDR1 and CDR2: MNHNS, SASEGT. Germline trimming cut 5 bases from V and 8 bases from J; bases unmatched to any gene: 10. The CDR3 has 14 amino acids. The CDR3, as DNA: TGTGCCAGCAGTACTCGGACAGGGTTGGGAGGCTACACCTTC. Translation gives CASSTRTGLGGYTF.

CDR3: CASSLLYQSGYTF. DNA for the CDR3: TGCGCCAGCAGCTTGCTGTACCAGTCTGGCTACACCTTC. This chain uses TRBV5-1 with TRBJ1-2; no firm D call. Germline V gene sequence: CDR1 SGHRS, CDR2 YFSETQ. This CDR3 has 13 amino acids. The ends were cut back, 1 base at V and 7 bases at J, with 11 bases in the middle.

The CDR3 loop is CASSQDAPGQGALYGYTF. CDR3 coding DNA: TGTGCCAGCAGCCAAGACGCGCCTGGACAGGGGGCCCTTTATGGCTACACCTTC. This sequence joins TRBV14 and TRBJ1-2; 11 positions match TRBD1. CDR1 is SGHDN, CDR2 FVKESK, per germline. CDR3 length equals 18 residues. Germline trimming cut 0 bases from V and 5 bases from J; bases unmatched to any gene: 11.

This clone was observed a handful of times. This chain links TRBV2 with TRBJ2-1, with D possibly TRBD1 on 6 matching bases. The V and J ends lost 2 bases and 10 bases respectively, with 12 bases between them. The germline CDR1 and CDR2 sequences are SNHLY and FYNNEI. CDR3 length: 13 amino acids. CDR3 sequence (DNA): TGTGCCAGCAGTGAAACAACGACAGGCGAGCAGTTCTTC. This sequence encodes CASSETTTGEQFF.

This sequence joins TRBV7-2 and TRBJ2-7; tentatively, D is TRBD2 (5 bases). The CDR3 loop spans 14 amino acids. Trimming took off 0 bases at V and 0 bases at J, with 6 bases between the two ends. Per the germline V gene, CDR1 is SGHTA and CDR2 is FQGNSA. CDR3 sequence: CASSLAGSSYEQYF. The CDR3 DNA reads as TGTGCCAGCAGCTTAGCGGGGAGCTCCTACGAGCAGTACTTC.

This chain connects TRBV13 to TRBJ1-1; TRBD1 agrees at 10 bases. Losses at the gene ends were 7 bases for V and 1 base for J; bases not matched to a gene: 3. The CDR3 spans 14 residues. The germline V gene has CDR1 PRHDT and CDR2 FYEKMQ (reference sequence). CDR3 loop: CASIGTGENTEAFF. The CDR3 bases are TGTGCCAGCATCGGGACAGGGGAGAACACTGAAGCTTTCTTT.

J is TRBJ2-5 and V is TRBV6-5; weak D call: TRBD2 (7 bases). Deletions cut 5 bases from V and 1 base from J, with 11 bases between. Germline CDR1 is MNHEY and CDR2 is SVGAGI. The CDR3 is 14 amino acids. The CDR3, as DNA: TGTGCCAGCAGTACAGGGACTACCCAAGAGACCCAGTACTTC. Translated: CASSTGTTQETQYF.

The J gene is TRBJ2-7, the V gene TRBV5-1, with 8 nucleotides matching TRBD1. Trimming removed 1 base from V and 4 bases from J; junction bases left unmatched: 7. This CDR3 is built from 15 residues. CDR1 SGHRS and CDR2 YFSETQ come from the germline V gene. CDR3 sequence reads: CASSLWAGGGYEQYF. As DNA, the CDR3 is TGCGCCAGCAGCTTGTGGGCAGGGGGCGGGTACGAGCAGTACTTC.

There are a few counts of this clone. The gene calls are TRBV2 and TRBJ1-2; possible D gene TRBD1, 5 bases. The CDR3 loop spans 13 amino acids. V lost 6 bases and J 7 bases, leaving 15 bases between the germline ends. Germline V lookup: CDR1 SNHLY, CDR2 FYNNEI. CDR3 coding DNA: TGTGCCAGCAGCAGGGCCGGACTAGGTGGCTACACCTTC. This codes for CASSRAGLGGYTF. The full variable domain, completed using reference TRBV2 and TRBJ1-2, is EPEVTQTPSHQVTQMGQEVILRCVPISNHLYFYWYRQILGQKVEFLVSFYNNEISEKSEIFDDQFSVERPDGSNFTLKIRSTKLEDSAMYFCASSRAGLGGYTFGSGTRLTVV.

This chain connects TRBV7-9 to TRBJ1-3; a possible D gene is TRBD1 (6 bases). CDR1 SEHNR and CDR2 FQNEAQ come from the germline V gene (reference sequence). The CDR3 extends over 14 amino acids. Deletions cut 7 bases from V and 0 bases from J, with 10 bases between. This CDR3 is CASNSDSSGNTIYF. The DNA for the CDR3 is TGTGCCAGCAACTCGGACAGCTCTGGAAACACCATATATTTT.

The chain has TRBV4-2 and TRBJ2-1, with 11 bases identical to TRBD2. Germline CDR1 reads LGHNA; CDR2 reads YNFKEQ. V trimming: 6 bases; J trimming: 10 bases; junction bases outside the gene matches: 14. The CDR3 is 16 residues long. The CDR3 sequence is CASSDSGGAGTEEQFF. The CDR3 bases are TGTGCCAGCAGTGATAGCGGGGGGGCAGGGACGGAAGAGCAGTTCTTC.

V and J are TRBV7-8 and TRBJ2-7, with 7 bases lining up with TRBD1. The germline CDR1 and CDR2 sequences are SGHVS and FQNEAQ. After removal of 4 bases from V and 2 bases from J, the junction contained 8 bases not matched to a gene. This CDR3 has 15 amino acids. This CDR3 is CASSSAPGGTYEQYF. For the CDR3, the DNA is TGTGCCAGCAGCTCAGCACCAGGGGGAACCTACGAGCAGTACTTC.

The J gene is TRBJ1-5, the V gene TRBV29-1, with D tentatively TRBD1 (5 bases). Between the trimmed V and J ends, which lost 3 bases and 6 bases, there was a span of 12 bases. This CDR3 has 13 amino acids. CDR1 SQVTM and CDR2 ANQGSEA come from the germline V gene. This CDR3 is CSVDTGVGQPQHF. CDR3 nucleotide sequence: TGCAGCGTTGATACGGGGGTCGGTCAGCCCCAGCATTTT.

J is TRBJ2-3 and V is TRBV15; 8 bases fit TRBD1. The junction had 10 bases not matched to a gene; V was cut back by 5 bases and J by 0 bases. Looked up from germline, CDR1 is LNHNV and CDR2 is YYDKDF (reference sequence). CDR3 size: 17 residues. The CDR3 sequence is CATSSRTGIISTDTQYF. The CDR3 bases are TGTGCCACCAGCTCAAGGACAGGGATAATTAGCACAGATACGCAGTATTTT.

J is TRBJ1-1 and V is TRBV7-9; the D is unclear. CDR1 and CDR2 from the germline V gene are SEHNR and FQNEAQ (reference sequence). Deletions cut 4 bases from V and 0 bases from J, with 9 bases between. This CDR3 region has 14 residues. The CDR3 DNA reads TGTGCCAGCAGCTACGGAGGGATGAACACTGAAGCTTTCTTT. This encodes CASSYGGMNTEAFF.

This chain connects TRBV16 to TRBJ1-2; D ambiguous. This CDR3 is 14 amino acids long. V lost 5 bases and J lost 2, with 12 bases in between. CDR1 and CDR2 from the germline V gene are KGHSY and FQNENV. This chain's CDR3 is CASSEGGSNYGYTF. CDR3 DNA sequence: TGTGCCAGCAGCGAAGGAGGCTCGAACTATGGCTACACCTTC. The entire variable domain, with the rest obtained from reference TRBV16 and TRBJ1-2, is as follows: GEEVAQTPKHLVRGEGQKAKLYCAPIKGHSYVFWYQQVLKNEFKFLISFQNENVFDETGMPKERFSAKCLPNSPCSLEIQATKLEDSAVYFCASSEGGSNYGYTFGSGTRLTVV.

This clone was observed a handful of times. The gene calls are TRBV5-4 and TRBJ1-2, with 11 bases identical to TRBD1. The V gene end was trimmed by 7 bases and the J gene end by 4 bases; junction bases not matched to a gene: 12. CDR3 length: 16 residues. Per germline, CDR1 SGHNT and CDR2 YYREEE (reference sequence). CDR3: CASGRTGGFGGYGYTF. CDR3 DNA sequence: TGTGCCAGCGGGAGGACAGGGGGCTTCGGCGGCTATGGCTACACCTTC.

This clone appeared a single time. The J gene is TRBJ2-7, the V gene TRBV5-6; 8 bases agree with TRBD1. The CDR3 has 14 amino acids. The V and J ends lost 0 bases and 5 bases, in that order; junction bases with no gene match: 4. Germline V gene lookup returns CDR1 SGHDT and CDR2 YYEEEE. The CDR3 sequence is CASSLGDRMNEQYV. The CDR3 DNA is TGTGCCAGCAGCTTGGGGGACAGGATGAACGAGCAGTACGTC.

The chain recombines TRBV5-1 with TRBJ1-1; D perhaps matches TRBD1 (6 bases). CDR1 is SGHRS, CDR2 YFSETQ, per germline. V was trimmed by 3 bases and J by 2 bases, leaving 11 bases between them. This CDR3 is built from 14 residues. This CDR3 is CASSSDRFNTEAFF. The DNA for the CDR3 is TGCGCCAGCAGCTCGGACAGATTTAACACTGAAGCTTTCTTT.

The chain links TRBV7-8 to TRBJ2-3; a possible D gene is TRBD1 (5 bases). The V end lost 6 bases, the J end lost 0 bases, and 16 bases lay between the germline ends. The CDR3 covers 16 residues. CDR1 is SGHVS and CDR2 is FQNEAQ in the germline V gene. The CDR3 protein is CASSPRPRASTDTQYF. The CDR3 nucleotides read TGTGCCAGCAGTCCTAGGCCCAGGGCTAGCACAGATACGCAGTATTTT.

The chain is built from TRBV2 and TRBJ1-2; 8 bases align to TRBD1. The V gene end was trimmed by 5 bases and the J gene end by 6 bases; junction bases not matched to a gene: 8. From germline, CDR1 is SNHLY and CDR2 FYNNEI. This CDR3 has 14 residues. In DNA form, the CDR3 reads TGTGCCAGCAGTAACCGACAGGGGCGGAATGGCTACACCTTC. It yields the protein CASSNRQGRNGYTF.